The TCR beta chain under discussion was sequenced for a study of control samples from healthy donors and cancer patients (dated by TCRdb to the early 2020s). The library was produced with the immunoSEQ multiplex PCR assay. This is the immuneACCESS table as TCRdb keeps it, with only in-frame sequences that have V and J called. A part of the clones is gone; compared with another copy, unresolved V genes explain less than half, and the rest is unexplained. A total of about 150,000 clones appear in this sample, 91% of them only once. Of the sample, 2% to 2.5% is held by the ten largest clones. Concerning this clone: What antigen it recognizes has not been identified. No base-level quality is on record; no much larger clone is a single base apart.

The TCR sequence derives from a woman aged 40 to 50 in good health. Sequenced sample: blood.

This receptor has the CDR3 CASSASVNEKLFF. The DNA is as follows: TGTGCCAGCAGCGCCTCTGTGAATGAAAAACTGTTTTTT. The chain joins TRBV9 to TRBJ1-4, with the D segment identity uncertain. The germline ends are 8 bases apart after V is trimmed by 3 bases and J by 5 bases. Measured from the cysteine to the phenylalanine, the CDR3 is 13 residues long. The read is trimmed to its CDR3 DNA, 39 bases read in frame from base 1. CDR1 SGDLS and CDR2 YYNGEE are derived from the germline V gene.